The clone carrying this TCR beta chain occurred a few times. Antigen: not known. Trimming pared 4 bases from V and 3 bases from J, leaving 18 bases between. The CDR3 has 16 amino acids. The germline CDR1 and CDR2 sequences are MDHEN and SYDVKM. TCRdb analysed the 5' RACE reads with MiXCR anew, one entry per CDR3 protein. The sample lists about 62,000 distinct CDR3 sequences, 7.5% to 10% occurring once. The data belong to a study of early T cells in non-severe SARS-CoV-2 infection. Study-level information: From unsorted whole blood, bulk RNA was sequenced, and the chains remained unpaired. Findings and limits, study-wide: Private and CD4 specificities were missed by VDJdb matching, skewed to anti-spike CD8.

The specimen was whole blood. The chain employs TRBV28 and TRBJ1-1, with a tentative D call TRBD1 (6 bases). This receptor was obtained from an adult who was a healthcare worker with PCR-confirmed SARS-CoV-2 infection or an uninfected control (not recorded which). CDR3 loop: CASSYPGHIGDTEAFF. The CDR3 DNA follows: TGTGCCAGCAGTTATCCGGGACACATCGGGGACACTGAAGCTTTCTTT.